This T cell receptor (beta chain) was captured in a study of human T cells and chemical hapten exposure. Study background: A 2 cm by 2 cm inner upper arm patch received 2% DPC for sensitization.

TCRdb reanalysed the RACE reads using MiXCR and keeps one entry per CDR3 protein. Found here are tens of thousands of distinct CDR3 sequences, more than 9% of them singletons; the top ten hold about 5.9%. V dropped 2 bases and J dropped 0 bases, with 6 bases sitting between them. The CDR3 covers 14 residues. Germline CDR1 and CDR2: MNHEY and SVGEGT. This clonotype was observed at least ten times. Time point of the sample: pre-sensitization, week 0. Treatment of the sample: therapeutic diphenylcyclopropenone sensitization with weekly scalp DPC. The V gene is TRBV6-2 or TRBV6-3, the J gene TRBJ2-3, with no clear D. The source of this sequence is a man aged 30 to 39 with alopecia areata. Some clones in this sample may be carry-over from other donors' samples. The sample here was whole blood, taken in connection with sensitization to the hapten diphenylcyclopropenone (DPC). Here the CDR3 DNA reads TGTGCCAGCAGTTACCGTGCTAGCACAGATACGCAGTATTTT. Translating gives CASSYRASTDTQYF.